These 31 T cell receptor beta chains came from one sample sequenced in a study of cytomegalovirus exposure and HLA in healthy donors. In the PCR, 60 Vbeta and 13 Jbeta primers were used. Profiling relied on immunoSEQ multiplex PCR, and the TCRdb table lists in-frame clones only, not all of them. The sample lists tens of thousands of clones, around 79% occurring once. The sequencing input was PBMCs. All receptors come from a man aged 35-49 years in good health and CMV-seronegative.

The chain carries TRBV7-9 and TRBJ2-1, with TRBD2 identical over 11 bases. Germline assignment: CDR1 SEHNR and CDR2 FQNEAQ (reference sequence). The CDR3 runs 16 residues. The J segment lost 5 bases and the V segment lost 5 bases, leaving 8 bases of the junction unmatched. Here the CDR3 reads CASSISGTSGNNEQFF. Written as DNA, the CDR3 is TGTGCCAGCAGCATTTCCGGGACTAGCGGCAACAATGAGCAGTTCTTC.

The CDR3: CAMGTGQGNTEAFF. The CDR3 DNA follows: TGTGCCATGGGGACGGGACAGGGCAACACTGAAGCTTTCTTT. V is TRBV10-3 and J is TRBJ1-1; 9 positions match TRBD1. Looked up from germline, CDR1 is ENHRY and CDR2 is SYGVKD. Trimming took 9 bases from V and 2 from J; bases not matched to a gene: 7. The CDR3 sequence is 14 residues long.

The V gene is TRBV11-2, the J gene TRBJ2-5; maybe TRBD2 (6 bases). The CDR3 is 19 amino acids. Deletions cut 5 bases from V and 5 bases from J, with 30 bases between. Germline lookup yields CDR1 SGHAT and CDR2 FQNNGV. The CDR3 loop is CASSRWFSRPSDHGETQYF. The CDR3 DNA follows: TGTGCCAGCAGCCGGTGGTTCTCTCGGCCTAGCGACCACGGGGAGACCCAGTACTTC.

A few counts support this clone. This chain links TRBV4-2 with TRBJ1-1, with D unresolved. Trimming cost V 0 bases and J 4 bases, with 6 bases left between them. The CDR3 runs to 13 residues. Germline-derived CDR1 and CDR2 are LGHNA and YNFKEQ. The CDR3 spells CASSQELVTEAFF. The CDR3 nucleotides read TGTGCCAGCAGCCAAGAATTAGTCACTGAAGCTTTCTTT.

The chain has TRBV27 and TRBJ1-5; D remains ambiguous. V lost 6 bases and J lost 4, with 7 bases in between. Germline-derived CDR1 and CDR2 are MNHEY and SMNVEV (reference sequence). The CDR3 is 12 amino acids. CDR3 sequence: CASRKENQPQHF. The CDR3 nucleotides read TGTGCCAGCAGGAAGGAGAATCAGCCCCAGCATTTT.

The chain uses TRBV14 and TRBJ2-1; TRBD2 agrees at 13 bases. The CDR3 totals 15 residues. Germline V gene data show CDR1 as SGHDN and CDR2 as FVKESK. With 5 bases clipped from V and 5 bases from J, the junction kept 3 bases outside the gene matches. The CDR3 sequence is CASSSLAGGDNEQFF. CDR3 sequence (DNA): TGTGCCAGCAGCTCACTAGCGGGAGGGGACAATGAGCAGTTCTTC.

This clone was observed once. This chain links TRBV27 with TRBJ1-1; TRBD1 might be the D (5 bases). The CDR3 sequence is 14 residues long. CDR1 is MNHEY and CDR2 is SMNVEV in the germline V gene (reference sequence). Trimming removed 4 bases from V and 5 bases from J, with 14 bases in between. The CDR3 nucleotides are TGTGCCAGCAGTTATGGGGGGTCGGGGACTGAAGCTTTCTTT. Translation: CASSYGGSGTEAFF.

This chain connects TRBV9 to TRBJ2-2; no reliable D call. The V gene's germline CDR1 is SGDLS and CDR2 YYNGEE. V was clipped by 3 bases and J by 1 base, with 4 bases between them. The CDR3 runs to 13 residues. CDR3 protein: CASSAKNTGELFF. CDR3 nucleotide sequence: TGTGCCAGCAGCGCAAAGAACACCGGGGAGCTGTTTTTT.

The V gene is TRBV6-6, the J gene TRBJ1-4; no clear D gene. V was trimmed by 6 bases and J by 8 bases, leaving 4 bases between them. Germline V lookup: CDR1 MNHNY, CDR2 SVGAGI (reference sequence). CDR3 size: 10 residues. The chain's CDR3 is CASRSEKLFF. In DNA form, the CDR3 reads TGTGCCAGCAGGAGCGAAAAACTGTTTTTT.

A few counts support this clone. This sequence joins TRBV18 and TRBJ1-1; D ambiguous. V lost 3 bases, J lost 10 bases, and 18 bases lay in between. The germline gives CDR1 KGHSH, CDR2 LQKENI. This CDR3 has 14 residues. The CDR3, as DNA: TGTGCCAGCTCACCCGGGGTCGGGGATGGGCGAGCTTTCTTT. Translation: CASSPGVGDGRAFF.

The J gene is TRBJ2-1, the V gene TRBV18, with 9 bases fitting TRBD2. Germline CDR1 is KGHSH and CDR2 is LQKENI. The CDR3 contains 18 residues. Germline trimming cut 2 bases from V and 0 bases from J; bases unmatched to any gene: 8. CDR3: CASSPALAGQSSYNEQFF. The CDR3 bases are TGTGCCAGCTCACCAGCACTAGCGGGCCAAAGCTCCTACAATGAGCAGTTCTTC. Full variable domain (outside the CDR3, taken from reference TRBV18 and TRBJ2-1): NAGVMQNPRHLVRRRGQEARLRCSPMKGHSHVYWYRQLPEEGLKFMVYLQKENIIDESGMPKERFSAEFPKEGPSILRIQQVVRGDSAAYFCASSPALAGQSSYNEQFFGPGTRLTVL.

As DNA, the CDR3 is TGTGCCAGCAGCAAAGACGAAGAGGATTTCGGATCTTACAATGAGCAGTTCTTC. Translated, it gives CASSKDEEDFGSYNEQFF. The chain joins TRBV21-1 to TRBJ2-1; the tabulated D call, TRBD2, remains unverified against the DNA. TRBV21-1 is an annotated pseudogene. The CDR3 length is 18 residues.

A single count supports this clone. The chain has TRBV27 and TRBJ2-5; the D gene is possibly TRBD1 (6 bases). Trimming removed 5 bases from V and 5 bases from J, with 12 bases in between. Germline V CDR1 and CDR2: MNHEY, SMNVEV (reference sequence). CDR3 length equals 13 residues. The CDR3 is CASSPGQMETQYF. CDR3 bases: TGTGCCAGCAGTCCCGGACAGATGGAGACCCAGTACTTC.

The chain recombines TRBV7-6 with TRBJ2-7; 12 bases fit TRBD2. CDR1 SGHVS and CDR2 FNYEAQ come from the germline V gene. Unmatched junction bases numbered 10, after V lost 0 bases and J lost 7 bases. CDR3 length: 17 residues. The CDR3 here is CASSLASQGLAGWEQYF. Written as DNA, the CDR3 is TGTGCCAGCAGCTTAGCAAGTCAGGGACTAGCGGGCTGGGAGCAGTACTTC.

Within the sample, this clone is medium-sized. The rearrangement links TRBV2 to TRBJ1-4; D not resolved. The germline V gene encodes CDR1 SNHLY and CDR2 FYNNEI. V was clipped by 4 bases and J by 6 bases, with 15 bases between them. The CDR3 is made up of 15 amino acids. The CDR3 sequence is CASSARAGWDEKLFF. As DNA, the CDR3 is TGTGCCAGCAGTGCAAGAGCGGGATGGGATGAAAAACTGTTTTTT.

This chain uses TRBV10-3 with TRBJ1-2; 7 bases are shared with TRBD1. Germline V gene sequence: CDR1 ENHRY, CDR2 SYGVKD. The CDR3 totals 16 residues. J was trimmed by 8 bases and V by 6 bases; bases with no gene match: 18. CDR3 sequence (DNA): TGTGCCATCAGCCCAGCCCCTGGGACAGCCCTCCGGGGCTACACCTTC. Translated, it gives CAISPAPGTALRGYTF.

The V call is TRBV7-9, the J call TRBJ2-1; D gene uncertain. The V gene's germline CDR1 is SEHNR and CDR2 FQNEAQ (reference sequence). The CDR3 sequence is 14 residues long. Trimming left V 4 bases short and J 9 bases short, with 16 bases between. CDR3 coding DNA: TGTGCCAGCAGCTCCGACATGGCCGGCTTTGAGCAGTTCTTC. Translation gives CASSSDMAGFEQFF.

The chain employs TRBV19 and TRBJ1-3, with D maybe TRBD1 (6 bases). Germline CDR1 LNHDA, CDR2 SQIVND (reference sequence). With 3 bases removed from V and 4 bases from J, the gap between germline ends came to 13 bases. The length of the CDR3 is 15 residues. The CDR3 here is CASSISGQRGNTIYF. CDR3 DNA sequence: TGTGCCAGTAGTATTTCTGGACAGCGAGGAAACACCATATATTTT.

This clone was counted a few times. The J gene is TRBJ2-7, the V gene TRBV5-1; D remains unclear. Trimming stripped 0 bases from V and 3 bases from J, with 10 bases between. The germline gives CDR1 SGHRS, CDR2 YFSETQ. This CDR3 comprises 14 residues. CDR3 coding DNA: TGCGCCAGCAGCTTGGGTACAATTTTCTACGAGCAGTACTTC. Translating it yields CASSLGTIFYEQYF.

As for this clone: Additional DNA sequences in this sample encode the identical CDR3. The chain recombines TRBV28 with TRBJ1-5, with D maybe TRBD1 (6 bases). CDR3 length: 15 amino acids. Trimming pared 3 bases from V and 1 base from J, leaving 10 bases between. The V gene's germline CDR1 is MDHEN and CDR2 SYDVKM. CDR3 sequence (DNA): TGTGCCAGCAGTTTCCCCGGGACAAGCAATCAGCCCCAGCATTTT. As protein: CASSFPGTSNQPQHF.

This clone was observed a few times. The V call is TRBV7-9, the J call TRBJ2-3; D not certain. V lost 4 bases and J lost 2, with 10 bases in between. The CDR3 has 14 amino acids. Germline V gene data show CDR1 as SEHNR and CDR2 as FQNEAQ (reference sequence). The CDR3 nucleotides are TGTGCCAGCAGCTCGGAGCGATTCACAGATACGCAGTATTTT. This gives the protein CASSSERFTDTQYF.

This clone was observed a single time. The chain carries TRBV7-2 and TRBJ2-5; 12 bases align to TRBD1. Per the germline V gene, CDR1 is SGHTA and CDR2 is FQGNSA. V lost 4 bases and J lost 5; bases outside the gene matches: 11. CDR3 length: 17 residues. CDR3 protein: CASSSTGGQGAMETQYF. The CDR3 coding sequence is TGTGCCAGCAGCTCGACGGGGGGACAGGGGGCGATGGAGACCCAGTACTTC.

This clone was observed a single time. The rearrangement joins TRBV28 to TRBJ1-3; D gene uncertain. The CDR3 has 12 amino acids. Germline-derived CDR1 and CDR2 are MDHEN and SYDVKM. V lost 6 bases, J lost 3 bases, and 6 bases lay in between. The CDR3 sequence: CASRAGGNTIYF. Here the CDR3 DNA reads TGTGCCAGCAGGGCTGGTGGAAACACCATATATTTT. The full variable domain, rest sourced from reference TRBV28 and TRBJ1-3, is DVKVTQSSRYLVKRTGEKVFLECVQDMDHENMFWYRQDPGLGLRLIYFSYDVKMKEKGDIPEGYSVSREKKERFSLILESASTNQTSMYLCASRAGGNTIYFGEGSWLTVV.

A note on this clone: Different DNA sequences within this sample yield the same CDR3. V and J are TRBV20-1 and TRBJ1-2; D perhaps matches TRBD1 (6 bases). Germline V gene sequence: CDR1 DFQATT, CDR2 SNEGSKA (reference sequence). V lost 6 bases, J lost 8 bases, and 10 bases lay in between. This CDR3 comprises 10 residues. In DNA, the CDR3 is TGCAGTGCCGCGGGGGGCGGCTACACCTTC. Its translation is CSAAGGGYTF.

The chain carries TRBV7-2 and TRBJ1-5; 8 nucleotides align to TRBD1. The CDR3 is 13 amino acids. Germline loops: CDR1 SGHTA, CDR2 FQGNSA. V lost 4 bases and J lost 6; bases outside the gene matches: 2. The CDR3: CASSWGQAQPQHF. Here the CDR3 DNA reads TGTGCCAGCAGCTGGGGACAGGCTCAGCCCCAGCATTTT.

The gene calls are TRBV7-9 and TRBJ2-2; perhaps TRBD1 as D (7 bases). V was trimmed by 11 bases and J by 4 bases, leaving 14 bases between them. Germline loops: CDR1 SEHNR, CDR2 FQNEAQ (reference sequence). The CDR3 has 13 amino acids. The CDR3 region is CADGTAGTGELFF. CDR3 sequence (DNA): TGTGCCGACGGGACAGCGGGCACCGGGGAGCTGTTTTTT.

The chain has TRBV15 and TRBJ2-3; no definite D call. This CDR3 contains 13 residues. CDR1 and CDR2 (germline): LNHNV, YYDKDF (reference sequence). The V end lost 2 bases, the J end lost 5 bases, and 8 bases lay between the germline ends. The CDR3 coding sequence is TGTGCCACCAGCAGACCCCCCGGAGATACGCAGTATTTT. Amino acids: CATSRPPGDTQYF.

A note on this clone: Other nucleotide sequences in the sample specify the same CDR3. V gene TRBV5-4 combines with J gene TRBJ2-1, with 15 bases lining up with TRBD2. CDR3 length: 15 amino acids. The V gene end was trimmed by 4 bases and the J gene end by 5 bases; junction bases not matched to a gene: 1. The germline CDR1 and CDR2 sequences are SGHNT and YYREEE (reference sequence). The CDR3 protein is CASSRTSGRDNEQFF. The CDR3 DNA reads as TGTGCCAGCAGCCGGACTAGCGGGAGGGACAATGAGCAGTTCTTC.

The chain links TRBV28 to TRBJ2-7, with a weak D call TRBD2 (5 bases). In germline, CDR1 is MDHEN, CDR2 SYDVKM. This CDR3 region has 16 residues. The ends were cut back, 2 bases at V and 9 bases at J, with 23 bases in the middle. CDR3 nucleotides: TGTGCCAGCAGTTTAGGACCTAGAAACTTGAGGGATGGGCAGTACTTC. It encodes CASSLGPRNLRDGQYF.

This chain uses TRBV7-2 with TRBJ2-7, with 8 bases identical to TRBD2. With V trimmed by 8 bases and J by 4 bases, 7 bases remained unmatched. This CDR3 region has 13 residues. The germline CDR1 and CDR2 sequences are SGHTA and FQGNSA. CDR3 loop: CASPSGSQYEQYF. CDR3 in DNA: TGTGCCAGCCCAAGCGGGAGTCAATACGAGCAGTACTTC.

The rearrangement uses TRBV18 and TRBJ2-5; D is uncertain. TRBJ2-7 matches the DNA end more closely, so the J call is doubtful. Germline V gene lookup returns CDR1 KGHSH and CDR2 LQKENI. CDR3 length equals 14 residues. The CDR3 reads CASSPWVDSYEQYF. The CDR3 DNA is TGTGCCAGCTCACCATGGGTAGACTCCTACGAGCAGTACTTC.